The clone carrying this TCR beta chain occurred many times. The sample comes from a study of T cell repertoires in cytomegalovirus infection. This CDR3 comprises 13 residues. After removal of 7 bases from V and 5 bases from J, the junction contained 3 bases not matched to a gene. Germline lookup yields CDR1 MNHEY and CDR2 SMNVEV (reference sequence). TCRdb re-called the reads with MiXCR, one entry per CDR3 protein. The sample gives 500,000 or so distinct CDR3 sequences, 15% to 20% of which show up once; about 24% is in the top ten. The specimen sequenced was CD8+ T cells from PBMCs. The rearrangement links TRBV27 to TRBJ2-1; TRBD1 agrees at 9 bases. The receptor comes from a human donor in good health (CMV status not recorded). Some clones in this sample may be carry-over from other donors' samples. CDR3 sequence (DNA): TGTGCCAGCACGCACAGGGGGCACAATGAGCAGTTCTTC. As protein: CASTHRGHNEQFF.